This entry features one TCR beta chain sequence. The antigen is undetermined. PCR used 60 Vbeta primers and 13 Jbeta primers. Assay used: immunoSEQ multiplex PCR; TCRdb lists only in-frame clones, some missing. The sample consists of around 150,000 clones, nearly 70% of them appearing once. Trimming took 4 bases from V and 1 from J; bases not matched to a gene: 10. The germline V gene has CDR1 SGHVS and CDR2 FQNEAQ. This CDR3 spans 18 amino acids. This sample is part of a study of cytomegalovirus exposure and HLA in healthy donors. Study findings and constraints: In vitro testing confirmed a few CMV-associated chains as specific for CMV antigens.

This chain uses TRBV7-8 with TRBJ2-7; 13 bases line up with TRBD2. This clonotype was obtained from a man aged 30-40 years in good health and CMV-seropositive. The sample taken for sequencing was PBMCs. CDR3 loop: CASSSSRLAGGPSYEQYF. As DNA, the CDR3 is TGTGCCAGCAGCTCCTCCCGACTAGCGGGAGGACCATCCTACGAGCAGTACTTC. Full variable domain (missing parts from reference TRBV7-8 and TRBJ2-7): GAGVSQSPRYKVAKRGQDVALRCDPISGHVSLFWYQQALGQGPEFLTYFQNEAQLDKSGLPSDRFFAERPEGSVSTLKIQRTQQEDSAVYLCASSSSRLAGGPSYEQYFGPGTRLTVT.